Listed below are T cell receptor beta chains from one sample, sequenced in a study of blood T cell repertoires in COVID-19. The method was immunoSEQ multiplex PCR; TCRdb's version includes in-frame clones alone and lacks a portion of them. The sample has 150,000 to 200,000 clones; around 80% are singletons. Input material: PBMCs or T cells enriched from blood (not recorded which). The receptors were gathered from a man in his sixties who had been exposed to COVID-19. CDR3s include the opening cysteine and the closing phenylalanine or tryptophan. The order of the fields is clone size, CDR3 length, J gene, D gene, V gene, CDR3 DNA, CDR3 protein. The D gene is left open where the match is weak. The size of a clone is reported for some rows only, either as once, few or many, or as a class for expanded clones.

clone size: -
CDR3 length: 13
J gene: TRBJ1-2
D gene: -
V gene: TRBV27
CDR3 DNA: TGTGCCAGCAGTGGGCAGGGGCAGGACGGCTACACCTTC
CDR3 protein: CASSGQGQDGYTF

clone size: -
CDR3 length: 14
J gene: TRBJ1-3
D gene: TRBD1
V gene: TRBV5-1
CDR3 DNA: TGCGCCAGCAGGCCGCCGGGACAGATAAACACCATATATTTT
CDR3 protein: CASRPPGQINTIYF

clone size: -
CDR3 length: 17
J gene: TRBJ2-1
D gene: TRBD2
V gene: TRBV19
CDR3 DNA: TGTGCCAGTAGTAGGTCTAGCGGAGCTGGCTCCTACAATGAGCAGTTCTTC
CDR3 protein: CASSRSSGAGSYNEQFF

clone size: -
CDR3 length: 17
J gene: TRBJ1-2
D gene: TRBD1
V gene: TRBV9
CDR3 DNA: TGTGCCAGCAGCCCTCCCGGAGGGACAGGGAAGGACTATGGCTACACCTTC
CDR3 protein: CASSPPGGTGKDYGYTF

clone size: -
CDR3 length: 15
J gene: TRBJ1-2
D gene: -
V gene: TRBV7-8
CDR3 DNA: TGTGCCAGCAGCTTAGCGCGATTCGCTAACTATGGCTACACCTTC
CDR3 protein: CASSLARFANYGYTF

clone size: -
CDR3 length: 14
J gene: TRBJ2-3
D gene: TRBD2
V gene: TRBV6-2/TRBV6-3
CDR3 DNA: TGTGCCAGCAGTTATAAGGGAGGGGCGGCTACGCAGTATTTT
CDR3 protein: CASSYKGGAATQYF

clone size: -
CDR3 length: 19
J gene: TRBJ1-5
D gene: TRBD1
V gene: TRBV2
CDR3 DNA: TGTGCCAGCAGGAAGAGGTCGGGACAGTTGTCCCATAGCAATCAGCCCCAGCATTTT
CDR3 protein: CASRKRSGQLSHSNQPQHF

clone size: -
CDR3 length: 16
J gene: TRBJ1-4
D gene: -
V gene: TRBV6-5
CDR3 DNA: TGTGCCAGCAGTTATCGGGTGACAGATGGTAATGAAAAACTGTTTTTT
CDR3 protein: CASSYRVTDGNEKLFF

clone size: once
CDR3 length: 16
J gene: TRBJ2-6
D gene: -
V gene: TRBV28
CDR3 DNA: TGTGCCAGTCAAGAGGGCCTGAGCTCTGGGGCCAACGTCCTGACTTTC
CDR3 protein: CASQEGLSSGANVLTF

clone size: -
CDR3 length: 13
J gene: TRBJ2-3
D gene: TRBD2
V gene: TRBV7-3
CDR3 DNA: TGTGCCAGCAGCTCCTCTAGCGGGGATACGCAGTATTTT
CDR3 protein: CASSSSSGDTQYF

clone size: -
CDR3 length: 15
J gene: TRBJ1-2
D gene: -
V gene: TRBV2
CDR3 DNA: TGTGCCAGCAGTGAATTTGCAGGGCTTAACTATGGCTACACCTTC
CDR3 protein: CASSEFAGLNYGYTF

clone size: -
CDR3 length: 13
J gene: TRBJ1-5
D gene: TRBD1
V gene: TRBV2
CDR3 DNA: TGTGCCAGCAGCCGGACAGGGGAAGGGCCCCAGCATTTT
CDR3 protein: CASSRTGEGPQHF

clone size: -
CDR3 length: 12
J gene: TRBJ2-7
D gene: -
V gene: TRBV3-1/TRBV3-2
CDR3 DNA: TGTGCCAGCAGCCACCAGGGCTTCGAGCAGTACTTC
CDR3 protein: CASSHQGFEQYF

clone size: few
CDR3 length: 14
J gene: TRBJ1-5
D gene: TRBD1
V gene: TRBV28
CDR3 DNA: TGTGCCGGGCAGACAGGGGGGAGCAATCAGCCCCAGCATTTT
CDR3 protein: CAGQTGGSNQPQHF

clone size: -
CDR3 length: 16
J gene: TRBJ2-1
D gene: TRBD1
V gene: TRBV18
CDR3 DNA: TGTGCCAGCTCACAGTTGACAGGGGGCAGGTTGAATGAGCAGTTCTTC
CDR3 protein: CASSQLTGGRLNEQFF

clone size: -
CDR3 length: 15
J gene: TRBJ2-7
D gene: TRBD1
V gene: TRBV7-9
CDR3 DNA: TGTGCCAGCAGCCCCGACAGGGGTTTCGCGTACGAGCAGTACTTC
CDR3 protein: CASSPDRGFAYEQYF

clone size: -
CDR3 length: 14
J gene: TRBJ2-2
D gene: -
V gene: TRBV6-5
CDR3 DNA: TGTGCCAGCACTCAAAATCGGGGGACCGGGGAGCTGTTTTTT
CDR3 protein: CASTQNRGTGELFF

clone size: -
CDR3 length: 11
J gene: TRBJ2-7
D gene: -
V gene: TRBV2
CDR3 DNA: TGTGCCAGCAGTCCCCTATACGAGCAGTACTTC
CDR3 protein: CASSPLYEQYF

clone size: -
CDR3 length: 16
J gene: TRBJ1-6
D gene: -
V gene: TRBV27
CDR3 DNA: TGTGCCAGCAGCTACAGGAGAGTTTCCTATAATTCACCCCTCCACTTT
CDR3 protein: CASSYRRVSYNSPLHF

clone size: -
CDR3 length: 17
J gene: TRBJ2-2
D gene: -
V gene: TRBV14
CDR3 DNA: TGTGCCAGCAGCCAAGATCTGGGGGGTTGGGCCTCCGGGGAGCTGTTTTTT
CDR3 protein: CASSQDLGGWASGELFF

clone size: -
CDR3 length: 15
J gene: TRBJ2-3
D gene: TRBD1
V gene: TRBV7-7
CDR3 DNA: TGTGCCAGCAGCCGGAGACAGGGAAGCACAGATACGCAGTATTTT
CDR3 protein: CASSRRQGSTDTQYF

clone size: few
CDR3 length: 15
J gene: TRBJ1-4
D gene: -
V gene: TRBV7-9
CDR3 DNA: TGTGCCAGCAGCCTAGAAGGACAGTTAAATGAAAAACTGTTTTTT
CDR3 protein: CASSLEGQLNEKLFF

clone size: -
CDR3 length: 17
J gene: TRBJ2-1
D gene: -
V gene: TRBV27
CDR3 DNA: TGTGCCAGCAGTTTCCAACTAGGAGCGGCTTACTCCAATGAGCAGTTCTTC
CDR3 protein: CASSFQLGAAYSNEQFF

clone size: -
CDR3 length: 16
J gene: TRBJ2-7
D gene: TRBD1
V gene: TRBV28
CDR3 DNA: TGTGCCAGCAGTCCTCGACAGGGGGTAACTTTCTACGAGCAGTACTTC
CDR3 protein: CASSPRQGVTFYEQYF

clone size: -
CDR3 length: 15
J gene: TRBJ2-7
D gene: TRBD1
V gene: TRBV18
CDR3 DNA: TGTGCCAGCTCTGTCGGGACAGGATTCACCTACGAGCAGTACTTC
CDR3 protein: CASSVGTGFTYEQYF

clone size: -
CDR3 length: 15
J gene: TRBJ2-6
D gene: -
V gene: TRBV5-6
CDR3 DNA: TGTGCCAGCAGCTCAAGGACAGCTGGGGCCAACGTCCTGACTTTC
CDR3 protein: CASSSRTAGANVLTF

clone size: -
CDR3 length: 17
J gene: TRBJ1-1
D gene: -
V gene: TRBV14
CDR3 DNA: TGTGCCAGCAGCCAAGCTCTTCGACCCTCACGGGACACTGAAGCTTTCTTT
CDR3 protein: CASSQALRPSRDTEAFF

clone size: -
CDR3 length: 14
J gene: TRBJ2-7
D gene: -
V gene: TRBV3-1/TRBV3-2
CDR3 DNA: TGTGCCAGCAGCCTCTTAGTGCGCTCCTACGAGCAGTACTTC
CDR3 protein: CASSLLVRSYEQYF

clone size: -
CDR3 length: 13
J gene: TRBJ1-2
D gene: TRBD1
V gene: TRBV6-5
CDR3 DNA: TGTGCCAGCAGTTTAACCAACAGGGGAGGCTACACCTTC
CDR3 protein: CASSLTNRGGYTF

clone size: once
CDR3 length: 14
J gene: TRBJ1-5
D gene: -
V gene: TRBV28
CDR3 DNA: TGTGCCAGCAGCCTAGCGGTGCCCAATCAGCCCCAGCATTTT
CDR3 protein: CASSLAVPNQPQHF

clone size: -
CDR3 length: 15
J gene: TRBJ2-3
D gene: TRBD2
V gene: TRBV2
CDR3 DNA: TGTGCCAGCACTGGGACTAGCGCGAGCACAGATACGCAGTATTTT
CDR3 protein: CASTGTSASTDTQYF

clone size: -
CDR3 length: 9
J gene: TRBJ2-7
D gene: -
V gene: TRBV10-2
CDR3 DNA: TGCGCCACCGGAGGTTTGCAGTACTTC
CDR3 protein: CATGGLQYF

clone size: many
CDR3 length: 11
J gene: TRBJ2-1
D gene: -
V gene: TRBV29-1
CDR3 DNA: TGCAGCGTTGAAGAACCGGGGGAGCAGTTCTTC
CDR3 protein: CSVEEPGEQFF

clone size: -
CDR3 length: 15
J gene: TRBJ1-1
D gene: TRBD1
V gene: TRBV27
CDR3 DNA: TGTGCCAGCACCGGGGCAGGGGGCCGGAGGACTGAAGCTTTCTTT
CDR3 protein: CASTGAGGRRTEAFF

clone size: -
CDR3 length: 14
J gene: TRBJ1-2
D gene: -
V gene: TRBV7-9
CDR3 DNA: TGTGCCAGCAGCTTAACAGGGCCGGACTATGGCTACACCTTC
CDR3 protein: CASSLTGPDYGYTF

clone size: -
CDR3 length: 19
J gene: TRBJ2-6
D gene: TRBD2
V gene: TRBV7-3
CDR3 DNA: TGTGCCAGCAGCTTAAAGGCTAGCGGGAGTATCTCTGGGGCCAACGTCCTGACTTTC
CDR3 protein: CASSLKASGSISGANVLTF

clone size: once
CDR3 length: 10
J gene: TRBJ2-7
D gene: -
V gene: TRBV20-1
CDR3 DNA: TGCAGTGCTAGCGCCTACGAGCAGTACTTC
CDR3 protein: CSASAYEQYF

clone size: -
CDR3 length: 16
J gene: TRBJ1-6
D gene: -
V gene: TRBV10-3
CDR3 DNA: TGTGCCATCACGGAAAGTATGGGGCTTCATAATTCACCCCTCCACTTT
CDR3 protein: CAITESMGLHNSPLHF

clone size: -
CDR3 length: 16
J gene: TRBJ2-1
D gene: -
V gene: TRBV27
CDR3 DNA: TGTGCCAGCAGTTTTAGGGGGGGCCGGACTCACAATGAGCAGTTCTTC
CDR3 protein: CASSFRGGRTHNEQFF

clone size: -
CDR3 length: 14
J gene: TRBJ2-7
D gene: -
V gene: TRBV7-9
CDR3 DNA: TGTGCCAGCAGCCCCGGTAGTGGCGGGCGGGAGCAGTACTTC
CDR3 protein: CASSPGSGGREQYF

clone size: -
CDR3 length: 15
J gene: TRBJ2-1
D gene: -
V gene: TRBV7-8
CDR3 DNA: TGTGCCAGCAGCTTAGCGCTTCGGGATAACAATGAGCAGTTCTTC
CDR3 protein: CASSLALRDNNEQFF

clone size: -
CDR3 length: 14
J gene: TRBJ1-2
D gene: TRBD1
V gene: TRBV19
CDR3 DNA: TGTGCCAGTAGTATACGGCAGGGGGCTGATGGCTACACCTTC
CDR3 protein: CASSIRQGADGYTF

clone size: once
CDR3 length: 16
J gene: TRBJ2-1
D gene: TRBD2
V gene: TRBV5-1
CDR3 DNA: TGCGCCAGCAGCCCAATAGCGGGAGTGGGATCTAATGAGCAGTTCTTC
CDR3 protein: CASSPIAGVGSNEQFF

clone size: -
CDR3 length: 15
J gene: TRBJ1-2
D gene: -
V gene: TRBV7-8
CDR3 DNA: TGTGCCAGCAGCTTCGAGGCGGATCTTCAGAAGGGCTACACCTTC
CDR3 protein: CASSFEADLQKGYTF